The 5 T cell receptor beta chains in this list originate from one sample, sequenced in a study of blood T cell repertoires in COVID-19. Sequenced by immunoSEQ multiplex PCR; TCRdb stores in-frame clones only, minus some. The sample has 95,000 to 130,000 clones; 70% to 85% are singletons. The sample consisted of peripheral blood. These receptors were taken from a man in his 70s with active or convalescent COVID-19.

The rearrangement uses TRBV3-1 (or the pseudogene TRBV3-2) and TRBJ1-1, with D maybe TRBD1 (5 bases). CDR3 size: 15 residues. Trimming removed 1 base from V and 4 bases from J, with 13 bases in between. The germline V gene has CDR1 LGHDT and CDR2 YNNKEL (reference sequence). The CDR3 protein is CASSQAGGGGTEAFF. CDR3 DNA sequence: TGTGCCAGCAGCCAAGCCGGGGGGGGAGGCACTGAAGCTTTCTTT.

This rearrangement joins TRBV18 to TRBJ1-4; unclear D gene. Germline V gene sequence: CDR1 KGHSH, CDR2 LQKENI. Trimming took off 2 bases at V and 0 bases at J, with 10 bases between the two ends. The CDR3 spans 16 residues. CDR3 sequence reads: CASSPMREATNEKLFF. CDR3 nucleotide sequence: TGTGCCAGCTCACCAATGAGGGAGGCAACTAATGAAAAACTGTTTTTT.

The V and J genes are TRBV28 and TRBJ2-1, with D possibly being TRBD1 (5 bases). The V end lost 1 base, the J end lost 5 bases, and 12 bases lay between the germline ends. This CDR3 is 15 amino acids long. Germline V gene data show CDR1 as MDHEN and CDR2 as SYDVKM. In DNA, the CDR3 is TGTGCCAGCAGTTTATCAACGCCAGGGAACAATGAGCAGTTCTTC. It translates to CASSLSTPGNNEQFF.

This sequence joins TRBV6-5 and TRBJ2-1, with 9 bases aligning to TRBD1. Looked up from germline, CDR1 is MNHEY and CDR2 is SVGAGI. The CDR3 totals 16 residues. Trimming cost V 4 bases and J 2 bases; bases outside gene matches: 6. The CDR3: CASSFTGGRTYNEQFF. DNA of the CDR3: TGTGCCAGCAGTTTTACAGGGGGCCGTACCTACAATGAGCAGTTCTTC.

The V call is TRBV18, the J call TRBJ2-5, with TRBD1 identical over 8 bases. This CDR3 spans 14 amino acids. Germline V gives CDR1 KGHSH, CDR2 LQKENI. Trimming at V came to 3 bases and at J to 4 bases, leaving 4 bases not matched to a gene. The CDR3 is CASSPSDRGETQYF. Here the CDR3 DNA reads TGTGCCAGCTCACCTTCCGACAGGGGAGAGACCCAGTACTTC.